This T cell receptor beta chain originates from a study of T cell responses to AZD1222 COVID-19 vaccine. Study background: Doses given second, at about 4 or about 12 weeks, were pooled.

Study results and caveats: It should be noted that donors were predominantly white British and more often female, and clonal diversity was possibly underestimated. Seropositive status at baseline applied to only six AZD1222 recipients. Spike-wide vaccine-associated CD4 TCRs dominated at 160-218 and 743-854.

Sequencing was performed with immunoSEQ multiplex PCR; in TCRdb, only in-frame clones are kept and a portion is missing. The profile shows fewer than 200,000 clones, 85% to 90% of them singletons. Worth noting for this clone: Its antigen is undetermined.

J was trimmed by 8 bases and V by 0 bases; bases with no gene match: 2. This CDR3 comprises 15 residues. Germline CDR1 SGDLS, CDR2 YYNGEE. The specimen was peripheral blood, collected on day 0 of AZD1222 vaccination. V is TRBV9 and J is TRBJ1-4, with 12 bases identical to TRBD1. The sequence was collected from an adult in good health. CDR3 in amino acids: CASSVGDRGQEKLFF. The CDR3 DNA follows: TGTGCCAGCAGCGTAGGGGACAGGGGGCAGGAAAAACTGTTTTTT. Complete variable domain (other parts from reference TRBV9 and TRBJ1-4): DSGVTQTPKHLITATGQRVTLRCSPRSGDLSVYWYQQSLDQGLQFLIQYYNGEERAKGNILERFSAQQFPDLHSELNLSSLELGDSALYFCASSVGDRGQEKLFFGSGTQLSVL.